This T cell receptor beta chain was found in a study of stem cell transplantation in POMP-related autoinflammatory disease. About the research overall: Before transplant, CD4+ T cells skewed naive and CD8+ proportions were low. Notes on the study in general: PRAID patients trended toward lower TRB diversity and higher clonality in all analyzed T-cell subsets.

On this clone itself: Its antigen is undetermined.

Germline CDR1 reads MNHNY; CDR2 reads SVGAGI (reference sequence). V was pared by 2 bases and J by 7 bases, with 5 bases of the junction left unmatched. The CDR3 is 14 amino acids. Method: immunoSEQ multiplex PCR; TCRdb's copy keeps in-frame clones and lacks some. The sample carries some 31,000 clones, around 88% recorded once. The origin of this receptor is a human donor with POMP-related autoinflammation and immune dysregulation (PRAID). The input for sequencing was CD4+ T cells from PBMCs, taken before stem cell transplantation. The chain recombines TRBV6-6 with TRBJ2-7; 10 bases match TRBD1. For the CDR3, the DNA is TGTGCCAGCAGTTACAGGACAGGGGGTGGAGAGCAGTACTTC. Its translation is CASSYRTGGGEQYF.